This TCR beta chain is from a study of blood T cell repertoires in COVID-19. Whole-study context: Specimens from acute and convalescent COVID-19 originated in the United States, Italy and Spain. PBMCs, B-cell-depleted T cells, or T cells were the source of the cDNA or gDNA that made up the material.

The count of this clone is one. Original methodology: Amplification from reference gene primers served as the basis for estimated nucleated cell counts. Some clones are missing from TCRdb's copy, which holds only in-frame ones; the method was immunoSEQ multiplex PCR. That table gives V, J and clone size, and the DNA gave D and trimming. Among fewer than 300,000 clones listed, approximately 85% were seen once. Germline CDR1 and CDR2: SEHNR and FQNEAQ (reference sequence). The CDR3 is 15 amino acids. Trimming cost V 6 bases and J 1 base, with 15 bases left between them. The sequence derives from a man aged 50-59 years with active or convalescent COVID-19. Source material: peripheral blood. This chain connects TRBV7-9 to TRBJ1-1, with D possibly being TRBD1 (5 bases). CDR3 DNA sequence: TGTGCCAGCAGAATTCCGGGGGTCGGGAACACTGAAGCTTTCTTT. It codes for CASRIPGVGNTEAFF.